This T cell receptor beta chain stems from a study of OX40 agonist ivuxolimab in advanced cancers. The study, taken as a whole, reports: Also present in some nonresponders was a low level of normalized T-cell clonal expansion.

Regarding this clone: Its antigen is currently unknown.

It was autoimmune disease history or systemic immunosuppression that excluded patients. TCRdb's copy holds only in-frame clones and misses some; the assay was immunoSEQ multiplex PCR. This sample has some 150,000 clones, with roughly 91% found just once. This TCR was sampled from an adult with an advanced solid tumor such as melanoma, head and neck, liver or kidney cancer. Here the sequenced sample was CD4+ or CD8+ T cells sorted from blood, taken in a trial of the OX40 agonist ivuxolimab.

CDR3 sequence reads: CASSSDRANEKLFF. The CDR3 DNA is TGTGCCAGCAGCTCGGACAGGGCGAATGAAAAACTGTTTTTT. This chain uses TRBV5-4 with TRBJ1-4; the match to TRBD1 covers 8 bases. The germline gives CDR1 SGHNT, CDR2 YYREEE (reference sequence). The CDR3 length is 14 residues. V trimming: 3 bases; J trimming: 5 bases; junction bases outside the gene matches: 3.